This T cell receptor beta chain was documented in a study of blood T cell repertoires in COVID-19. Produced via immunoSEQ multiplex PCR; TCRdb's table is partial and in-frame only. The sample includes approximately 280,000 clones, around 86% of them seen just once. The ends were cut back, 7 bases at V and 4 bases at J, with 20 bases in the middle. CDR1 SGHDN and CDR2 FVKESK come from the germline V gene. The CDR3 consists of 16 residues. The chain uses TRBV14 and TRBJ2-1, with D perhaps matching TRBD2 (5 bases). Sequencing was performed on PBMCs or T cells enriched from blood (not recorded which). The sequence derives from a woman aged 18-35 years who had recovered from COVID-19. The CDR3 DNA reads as TGTGCCAGCATGAGGATGGGAGCGGATCTTTACAATGAGCAGTTCTTC. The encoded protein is CASMRMGADLYNEQFF.